The subject of this entry is one TCR beta chain. Its antigen is currently not known. No much larger clonotype is one base removed from it; base qualities were not supplied. This sample stems from a study of T cells in localized non-small cell lung cancer (dated by TCRdb to 2019 to 2021). The study in broad terms: Comparing tumors with uninvolved tumor-adjacent lungs, the study looked at the T cell repertoires of fewer than 250 patients with early-stage NSCLC. NSCLC patients had a mean age of around 66 years, and 129 were male and 85 to 110 female. All 250 or so NSCLC patients in the cohort were treatment-naive and had localized lung tumors that were resected.

At diagnosis, peripheral blood, uninvolved tumor-adjacent lung and tumor were collected and stored as a combination of fresh-frozen and FFPE material. For TCR repertoire profiling, the blood samples were analyzed as peripheral blood mononuclear cells. The research as a whole found: Of the top 100 tumor clones, a median of about 53 were detected in paired uninvolved adjacent lung; 28 were also among that lung's top 100. Longer overall survival was associated with higher blood T cell density, whereas shorter survival was associated with higher adjacent-lung clonality. The highest T cell clonality was observed in uninvolved tumor-adjacent lung, where clonality exceeded that of tumor, suggesting that antigenic responses were more focused in uninvolved tumor-adjacent lung. Because multi-region tumor sequencing was not done, intratumor heterogeneity could not be ruled out. Because of the exploratory design, TCR variables were selected using unadjusted p-values without false-discovery rate correction.

Measured from the cysteine to the phenylalanine, the CDR3 is 15 residues long. Only the CDR3 part of the read is kept: 45 bases, read in frame from the first base. In the germline V gene, CDR1 corresponds to SGHDT and CDR2 to YYEEEE. V and J lose 4 bases and 1 base, and a span of 14 bases separates them. The immunoSEQ Assay was used to sequence TCR beta CDR3 regions from DNA. The source study handled its data this way. To compute T cell density, TCR beta template counts were normalized to usable DNA, which was estimated by amplifying housekeeping genes. Using the preseqR package, richness was estimated by extrapolating to 120,000 templates for tissue samples and 400,000 templates for PBMC samples. Clonality was calculated as one minus Pielou's evenness. Tissue-enriched TCRs were identified by differential abundance testing using productive amino-acid clonotypes, minimum total count 5 and alpha 0.1. The Jaccard Index and the Morisita Overlap Index were used to quantify repertoire overlap between compartments. TCR beta CDR3s were clustered by GLIPH together with public tetramer-defined viral CDR3s, and at least three viral sequences plus V-gene enrichment were required for viral motifs. In TCRdb, the immuneACCESS table is reduced to in-frame sequences with V and J assigned. These tables do not hold every clone; where another copy was compared, an unresolved V gene accounts for under half, and the others remain unexplained. D and trimming come from the DNA, and the V and J calls and clone size come from that table. A total of some 20,000 clones appear in this sample, about 80% of them only once. The ten largest clones represent around 4.5% of the sample.

The chain is made from TRBV5-6 and TRBJ2-5; a tentative D match to TRBD2 spans 7 bases. This receptor was obtained from a man between 35 and 75 years old with stage I lung adenocarcinoma. This sample comprised peripheral blood, obtained before any cancer treatment. CDR3 reads: CASSKLAGAQETQYF. The nucleotide sequence is given as TGTGCCAGCAGCAAACTGGCGGGGGCCCAAGAGACCCAGTACTTC.